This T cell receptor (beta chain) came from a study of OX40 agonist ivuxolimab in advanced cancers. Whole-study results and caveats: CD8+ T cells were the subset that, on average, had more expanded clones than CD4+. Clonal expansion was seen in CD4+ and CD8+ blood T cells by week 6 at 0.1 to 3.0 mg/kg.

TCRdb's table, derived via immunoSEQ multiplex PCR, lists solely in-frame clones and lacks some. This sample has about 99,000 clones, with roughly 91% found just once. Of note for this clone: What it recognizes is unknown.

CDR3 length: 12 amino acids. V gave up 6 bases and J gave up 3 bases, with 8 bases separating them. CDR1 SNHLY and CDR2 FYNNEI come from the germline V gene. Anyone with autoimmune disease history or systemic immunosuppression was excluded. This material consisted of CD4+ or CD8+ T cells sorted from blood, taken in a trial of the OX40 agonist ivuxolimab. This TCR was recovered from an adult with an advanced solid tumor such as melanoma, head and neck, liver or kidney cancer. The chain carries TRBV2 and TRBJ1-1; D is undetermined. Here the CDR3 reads CASSVGYTEAFF. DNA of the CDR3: TGTGCCAGCAGCGTGGGGTACACTGAAGCTTTCTTT.